Reported below is one T cell receptor beta chain. Its antigen is unidentified. TCRdb re-called the RT-PCR reads through MiXCR, storing one row per CDR3 protein. The data show hundreds of thousands of distinct CDR3 sequences, about 25% seen once. The data derive from a study of response to subunit inactivated influenza vaccine. Overall study findings and caveats: Each seasonal influenza vaccination recruits few new T cells, the authors suggested.

With 2 bases removed from V and 7 bases from J, the gap between germline ends came to 9 bases. CDR1 SGHRS and CDR2 YFSETQ come from the germline V gene. This CDR3 is built from 12 residues. Sequences were derived from CD4+ T cells sorted from PBMCs, sampled 5 to 6 days after vaccination. The TCR sequence derives from a man in his fifties who received an inactivated influenza vaccine. V gene TRBV5-1 combines with J gene TRBJ2-5; tentatively, D is TRBD1 (5 bases). The CDR3 region has the DNA TGCGCCAGCAGCTTTGACCAGGGGACCCAGTACTTC. It is translated as CASSFDQGTQYF. Looking up the rest from reference TRBV5-1 and TRBJ2-5 gives the full variable domain: KAGVTQTPRYLIKTRGQQVTLSCSPISGHRSVSWYQQTPGQGLQFLFEYFSETQRNKGNFPGRFSGRQFSNSRSEMNVSTLELGDSALYLCASSFDQGTQYFGPGTRLLVL.